The 19 T cell receptor beta chains listed next were all sequenced from one sample in a study of T cells in Graves' hyperthyroidism and ophthalmopathy. The investigators amplified TCR beta CDR3 regions from RNA transcripts. First-round RT-PCR targeting the TCR CDR3 was performed with the HTBI primer set. Using its own MiXCR run on the multiplex PCR reads, TCRdb lists one record per CDR3 protein. Seen here are fewer than 650,000 distinct CDR3 sequences, 14% observed once, and the top ten hold approximately 15%. Material: blood. These receptors originate from a woman aged 40-49 years with Graves' hyperthyroidism.

CDR3: CASSVSLGTNEQFF. CDR3 coding DNA: TGTGCCAGCAGCGTGTCCCTAGGGACCAATGAGCAGTTCTTC. This chain links TRBV7-3 with TRBJ2-1; D may be TRBD1 or TRBD2 (5 bases each). The CDR3 length is 14 residues. Deletions cut 5 bases from V and 6 bases from J, with 14 bases between. Germline values: CDR1 SGHTA, CDR2 FQGTGA.

There are a few counts of this clonotype. The chain carries TRBV20-1 and TRBJ2-3; TRBD2 matches 16 bases. With V trimmed by 6 bases and J by 0 bases, 6 bases remained unmatched. This CDR3 region has 17 residues. Looked up from germline, CDR1 is DFQATT and CDR2 is SNEGSKA (reference sequence). CDR3 in amino acids: CSAFGTSGRASTDTQYF. CDR3 coding DNA: TGCAGTGCCTTCGGGACTAGCGGGAGGGCCAGCACAGATACGCAGTATTTT.

CDR3 in amino acids: CASSKAGLSSYEQYF. The CDR3 nucleotides are TGTGCCAGCAGCAAAGCGGGGTTAAGCTCCTACGAGCAGTACTTC. The gene calls are TRBV9 and TRBJ2-7, with 7 nucleotides matching TRBD2. The CDR3 runs to 15 residues. J was trimmed by 0 bases and V by 4 bases; bases with no gene match: 7. Germline V gene sequence: CDR1 SGDLS, CDR2 YYNGEE.

In this sample, this clonotype turned up many times. Here the CDR3 DNA reads TGTGCCAGCAGTTTGGACAGGGCCAACGAGCAGTACTTC. Its protein product is CASSLDRANEQYF. The rearrangement joins TRBV28 to TRBJ2-7; TRBD1 matches 8 bases. The CDR3 is 13 residues long. The germline V gene encodes CDR1 MDHEN and CDR2 SYDVKM. V shed 3 bases, J shed 5 bases, and the junction held 3 bases outside the gene matches.

This clonotype was recorded many times. V gene TRBV3-1 combines with J gene TRBJ2-2, with TRBD2 identical over 10 bases. J was trimmed by 5 bases and V by 2 bases; bases with no gene match: 5. Germline V lookup: CDR1 LGHDT, CDR2 YNNKEL (reference sequence). CDR3 size: 16 residues. In DNA, the CDR3 is TGTGCCAGCAGCCAATTCCGAGCGGGAGGGACCGGGGAGCTGTTTTTT. This codes for CASSQFRAGGTGELFF. Drawing the rest from reference TRBV3-1 and TRBJ2-2, the complete variable domain is DTAVSQTPKYLVTQMGNDKSIKCEQNLGHDTMYWYKQDSKKFLKIMFSYNNKELIINETVPNRFSPKSPDKAHLNLHINSLELGDSAVYFCASSQFRAGGTGELFFGEGSRLTVL.

This clonotype was found many times. The chain is built from TRBV4-2 and TRBJ2-7; TRBD2 is a possible D gene (6 bases). Germline-derived CDR1 and CDR2 are LGHNA and YNFKEQ. The CDR3 loop spans 15 amino acids. V shed 0 bases and J shed 3 bases, with 12 bases lying between them. CDR3 bases: TGTGCCAGCAGCCAAGAGGCGGGACTCAACTACGAGCAGTACTTC. Amino acids: CASSQEAGLNYEQYF.

The chain links TRBV6-1 to TRBJ2-1; possibly TRBD1 or TRBD2 for D (5 bases each). The V end was cut by 6 bases, the J end by 3 bases, with 15 bases between. CDR3 length equals 15 residues. CDR1 is MNHNS, CDR2 SASEGT, per germline. In DNA form, the CDR3 reads TGTGCCAGCAGACTTGGGACCCAGAACTACAATGAGCAGTTCTTC. Translation: CASRLGTQNYNEQFF.

Many counts were recorded for this clonotype. The chain is built from TRBV27 and TRBJ2-1; the D call may be TRBD1 or TRBD2 (5 bases each). Per the germline V gene, CDR1 is MNHEY and CDR2 is SMNVEV (reference sequence). V was trimmed by 4 bases and J by 8 bases, leaving 21 bases between them. This CDR3 has 16 residues. The CDR3 coding sequence is TGTGCCAGCAGTTCCCGGTTAGGGACCCGTTGGGATGAGCAGTTCTTC. Its protein is CASSSRLGTRWDEQFF.

V gene TRBV28 combines with J gene TRBJ2-2, with D tentatively TRBD1 (6 bases). V dropped 6 bases and J dropped 5 bases, with 19 bases sitting between them. Germline CDR1 MDHEN, CDR2 SYDVKM. This CDR3 comprises 16 residues. CDR3: CASSVLGQMMTGELFF. CDR3 in DNA: TGTGCCAGCAGCGTACTGGGACAAATGATGACCGGGGAGCTGTTTTTT.

This clonotype was counted between two and nine times. The rearrangement links TRBV7-8 to TRBJ2-6; weak D call: TRBD1 (7 bases). The CDR3 is 19 amino acids. Trimming cost V 5 bases and J 2 bases, with 22 bases left between them. From germline, CDR1 is SGHVS and CDR2 FQNEAQ. Written as DNA, the CDR3 is TGTGCCAGCAGCCTACCTGCTGGAGGGGGCGGTCCTGGGGCCAACGTCCTGACTTTC. As protein: CASSLPAGGGGPGANVLTF.

This clonotype came up many times. The chain carries TRBV11-2 and TRBJ2-2, with 9 bases lining up with TRBD2. The trim removed 1 base at V and 2 bases at J, leaving 2 bases unmatched. CDR1 and CDR2 from the germline V gene are SGHAT and FQNNGV. The CDR3 runs to 16 residues. CDR3 sequence: CASSLVAGDNTGELFF. Written as DNA, the CDR3 is TGTGCCAGCAGCTTAGTAGCGGGAGACAACACCGGGGAGCTGTTTTTT.

The V and J genes are TRBV19 and TRBJ1-1; D call uncertain. The CDR3 is 14 residues long. Germline-derived CDR1 and CDR2 are LNHDA and SQIVND (reference sequence). Trimming shortened V by 8 bases and J by 3 bases, and 16 bases separated the two germline ends. The CDR3: CASRPEFGYTEAFF. CDR3 DNA sequence: TGTGCCAGTCGCCCCGAGTTTGGGTACACTGAAGCTTTCTTT.

This clonotype was seen repeatedly, ten times or more. This chain uses TRBV24-1 with TRBJ2-2; D ambiguous. There are 13 residues in the CDR3. CDR1 is KGHDR, CDR2 SFDVKD, per germline. Trimming pared 9 bases from V and 1 base from J, leaving 8 bases between. The CDR3 bases are TGTGCCACCTCGACCGTGAACACCGGGGAGCTGTTTTTT. Translation gives CATSTVNTGELFF.

The table lists this clonotype with many counts. The chain joins TRBV5-1 to TRBJ2-5; D is undetermined. The ends were cut back, 0 bases at V and 2 bases at J, with 11 bases in the middle. Germline V gene lookup returns CDR1 SGHRS and CDR2 YFSETQ. This CDR3 spans 15 amino acids. CDR3 in amino acids: CASSLEVARQETQYF. CDR3 in DNA: TGCGCCAGCAGCTTGGAGGTTGCCAGACAAGAGACCCAGTACTTC.

This clonotype was seen repeatedly, ten times or more. V and J are TRBV5-1 and TRBJ2-1; 12 bases are a match to TRBD1. The CDR3 length is 17 residues. Germline V gene lookup returns CDR1 SGHRS and CDR2 YFSETQ. With 4 bases clipped from V and 8 bases from J, the junction kept 13 bases outside the gene matches. The CDR3 bases are TGCGCCAGCAGCACCTTGGGACAGGGGGCGTTGATAGATGAGCAGTTCTTC. It yields the protein CASSTLGQGALIDEQFF.

The chain carries TRBV20-1 and TRBJ1-2, with D unclear. Germline loops: CDR1 DFQATT, CDR2 SNEGSKA (reference sequence). CDR3 size: 15 residues. Trimming left V 1 base short and J 0 bases short, with 12 bases between. As DNA, the CDR3 is TGCAGTGCTAGAGGGAGCCTTCATACTAACTATGGCTACACCTTC. It yields the protein CSARGSLHTNYGYTF.

This clonotype was seen many times. The genes are TRBV18 and TRBJ2-3; no firm D call. CDR1 is KGHSH and CDR2 is LQKENI in the germline V gene. Trimming pared 2 bases from V and 2 bases from J, leaving 11 bases between. There are 15 residues in the CDR3. CDR3: CASSPSLLYTDTQYF. CDR3 nucleotide sequence: TGTGCCAGCTCACCAAGTCTCCTTTACACAGATACGCAGTATTTT.

Many counts were recorded for this clonotype. The gene calls are TRBV20-1 and TRBJ2-1; possibly TRBD2 for D (6 bases). V lost 8 bases and J lost 8, with 16 bases in between. CDR1 DFQATT and CDR2 SNEGSKA come from the germline V gene (reference sequence). CDR3 length: 12 amino acids. DNA for the CDR3: TGCAGTACTCGGACTACCGTGGATGAGCAGTTCTTC. Translating gives CSTRTTVDEQFF.

The chain joins TRBV6-1 to TRBJ2-2, with TRBD1 as a possible D gene (5 bases). The CDR3 totals 14 residues. In germline, CDR1 is MNHNS, CDR2 SASEGT. Trimming removed 8 bases from V and 4 bases from J, with 14 bases in between. The CDR3 DNA is TGTGCCAGCCTCGGGCAGGGTATCACCGGGGAGCTGTTTTTT. It is translated as CASLGQGITGELFF.